The rows below give T cell receptor beta chains drawn from one sample of a study of somatic mutations in cytotoxic T cells in rheumatoid arthritis. TCRdb keeps only in-frame clones here, not all; method: immunoSEQ multiplex PCR. The sample has more than 15,000 clones, more than 60% seen once. The sequencing sample was made of CD8+ T cells sorted from blood. These receptors came from an older woman in good health. Each CDR3 is given with its conserved first and last residue. D genes are given only for firm matches. Clone size, where shown, is once, few, many, or a class for clones that have expanded.

.,.,TRBJ2-3,TRBV10-3,TGTGCCATCAGTGAGTCCAGTCAGGGAGATGATACGCAGTATTTT,CAISESSQGDDTQYF
TRBD1,few,TRBJ2-3,TRBV12-5,TGTGCTAGTGGTTCCGGGACAGGGGGGAGCACAGATACGCAGTATTTT,CASGSGTGGSTDTQYF
.,.,TRBJ1-1,TRBV27,TGTGCCAGCAGTTCCGACTCTCGGGAAGCTTTCTTT,CASSSDSREAFF
.,.,TRBJ1-5,TRBV23-1,TGCGCCAGCAGTTTGCGGAGACAGGGCAATCAGCCCCAGCATTTT,CASSLRRQGNQPQHF
TRBD2,.,TRBJ2-2,TRBV6-4,TGTGCCAGCAGTGACACGGGTAGCGGGGAGATGAACACCGGGGAGCTGTTTTTT,CASSDTGSGEMNTGELFF
.,once,TRBJ1-2,TRBV6-5,TGTGCCAGCAGACCACAGGACCTCGTGGGCTACACCTTC,CASRPQDLVGYTF
.,.,TRBJ1-1,TRBV18,TGTGCCAGCTCGCCGAGAGGGCGCGGGTACACTGAAGCTTTCTTT,CASSPRGRGYTEAFF
TRBD1,.,TRBJ1-5,TRBV5-6,TGTGCCAGCAGCTCAAAGACAGGGGGCGGGGGTCAGCCCCAGCATTTT,CASSSKTGGGGQPQHF
.,.,TRBJ2-1,TRBV6-5,TGTGCCAGCAGTACGAGCTCCTACAATGAGCAGTTCTTC,CASSTSSYNEQFF
TRBD1,.,TRBJ2-7,TRBV19,TGTGCCAGTAGTCGGGACAGAAGCTACGAGCAGTACTTC,CASSRDRSYEQYF
.,.,TRBJ2-2,TRBV6-5,TGTGCCAGCAGCCTGACAGCGAACACCGGGGAGCTGTTTTTT,CASSLTANTGELFF
TRBD1,.,TRBJ1-1,TRBV27,TGTGCCAGCGGGGATACAGGGGTCACTGAAGCTTTCTTT,CASGDTGVTEAFF
.,.,TRBJ2-1,TRBV7-6,TGTGCCAGCAGCTTACAGGCTTTTAGCTCCTACAATGAGCAGTTCTTC,CASSLQAFSSYNEQFF
TRBD2,.,TRBJ2-7,TRBV9,TGTGCCAGCAGCGTAGGGGGGGAGGGCCCCTACGAGCAGTACTTC,CASSVGGEGPYEQYF
.,.,TRBJ2-3,TRBV6-1,TGTGCCAGCAGTGAGTGGCAGGGTGGGAGCACAGATACGCAGTATTTT,CASSEWQGGSTDTQYF
.,once,TRBJ2-7,TRBV6-5,TGTGCCAGCAGTCCAACCTCCGGGACAACCTACGAGCAGTACTTC,CASSPTSGTTYEQYF
TRBD1,.,TRBJ2-3,TRBV7-2,TGTGCCAGCAGCTTAGGGGACAGGGTGAGCACAGATACGCAGTATTTT,CASSLGDRVSTDTQYF
.,.,TRBJ1-1,TRBV5-1,TGCGCCAGCAGCTTGATGGGGTTTCCTGACACTGAAGCTTTCTTT,CASSLMGFPDTEAFF
.,.,TRBJ2-7,TRBV4-1,TGCGCCAGCAGCCCCCAAAGTCGGGGCTACGAGCAGTACTTC,CASSPQSRGYEQYF
.,.,TRBJ2-7,TRBV5-4,TGTGCCAGCAGCTCGAACTACGAGCAGTACTTC,CASSSNYEQYF
.,.,TRBJ2-7,TRBV28,TGTGCCAGCAGCCACCCCGGACTCTCGAAGGGCGACGAGCAGTACTTC,CASSHPGLSKGDEQYF
.,.,TRBJ2-1,TRBV15,TGTGCCACCAGCTCGATTGTCGGACCCCACGCCAATGAGCAGTTCTTC,CATSSIVGPHANEQFF
.,.,TRBJ2-7,TRBV29-1,TGCAGCGTTGAACCAACAGGGCCCTACGAGCAGTACTTC,CSVEPTGPYEQYF
.,.,TRBJ1-6,TRBV5-4,TGTGCCAGCAGCTCAGCTACAGGGCCGGAATCACCCCTCCACTTT,CASSSATGPESPLHF
.,.,TRBJ2-2,TRBV21-1,TGTGCCAGCAGCAAAGGGGGGACAGGGACAAGCACCGGGGAGCTGTTTTTT,CASSKGGTGTSTGELFF
.,.,TRBJ2-1,TRBV27,TGTGCCAGCAGTTTTGTGGGGGGGGCGGGGAATGAGCAGTTCTTC,CASSFVGGAGNEQFF
.,.,TRBJ1-1,TRBV5-1,TGCGCCAGCAGCTTGGCGATGGCGGGGGGGACTGAAGCTTTCTTT,CASSLAMAGGTEAFF
.,.,TRBJ2-5,TRBV19,TGTGCCAGTAGTACTGGGGATGGGGAGACCCAGTACTTC,CASSTGDGETQYF
.,.,TRBJ2-1,TRBV27,TGTGCCAGCAGTTTGGGGTCCGGCTACAATGAGCAGTTCTTC,CASSLGSGYNEQFF
TRBD2,once,TRBJ2-7,TRBV6-1,TGTGCCAGCAGTGAAAAGGGAGGGAGCTCCTACGAGCAGTACTTC,CASSEKGGSSYEQYF
.,.,TRBJ2-1,TRBV29-1,TGCAGCGTTACCCTTTATCGGGACACGGCGAATGAGCAGTTCTTC,CSVTLYRDTANEQFF
.,.,TRBJ2-1,TRBV7-8,TGTGCCAGCATCTTTAGGCCCGAGGTGATACCCTACAATGAGCAGTTCTTC,CASIFRPEVIPYNEQFF
.,few,TRBJ1-3,TRBV5-4,TGTGCCAGCAGCTTGTGGGGGGACACCATATATTTT,CASSLWGDTIYF
TRBD1,.,TRBJ1-2,TRBV7-6,TGTGCCAGCAGCTTACCTTCAACAGGGGACGACTATGGCTACACCTTC,CASSLPSTGDDYGYTF
.,once,TRBJ2-1,TRBV9,TGTGCCAGCAGCGTAGACAGTCATGAGCAGTTCTTC,CASSVDSHEQFF
TRBD2,.,TRBJ2-2,TRBV4-1,TGCGCCAGCAGCCAAGATCGACTAGCGGGGGAGGCCGGGGAGCTGTTTTTT,CASSQDRLAGEAGELFF
TRBD1,.,TRBJ1-6,TRBV30,TGTGCCTGGACGTTCGACAGGGTGTCTTCACCCCTCCACTTT,CAWTFDRVSSPLHF
.,.,TRBJ1-1,TRBV6-4,TGTGCCAGCAGTATGTCCCCGAAGGGCACTGAAGCTTTCTTT,CASSMSPKGTEAFF
TRBD2,.,TRBJ2-1,TRBV29-1,TGCAGCGTTGAGGGTAGCGGGAGTGTCAATGAGCAGTTCTTC,CSVEGSGSVNEQFF
.,few,TRBJ1-1,TRBV29-1,TGCAGCGTTGATACACAGCACACTGAAGCTTTCTTT,CSVDTQHTEAFF
.,.,TRBJ2-7,TRBV4-2,TGTGCCAGCAGCCAAGTTGGGGTCGGGGTTTCCTACGAGCAGTACTTC,CASSQVGVGVSYEQYF
.,.,TRBJ2-1,TRBV15,TGTGCCACCAGCAGGTGGCCGACGTCACAGGTTACTGAGCAGTTCTTC,CATSRWPTSQVTEQFF
.,.,TRBJ2-7,TRBV11-2,TGTGCCAGCAGCTTTTCACAGGGCTACTACGAGCAGTACTTC,CASSFSQGYYEQYF
TRBD1,.,TRBJ1-5,TRBV19,TGTGCCGGCTGGACAGGGACAAATCAGCCCCAGCATTTT,CAGWTGTNQPQHF
TRBD1,.,TRBJ1-2,TRBV6-6,TGTGCCAGCAGTTTCGGACAGGGGGCTAACTATGGCTACACCTTC,CASSFGQGANYGYTF
.,.,TRBJ1-1,TRBV6-4,TGTGCCAGCAGTGACAAGGGTGAGGGTGAAGCTTTCTTT,CASSDKGEGEAFF
.,.,TRBJ2-1,TRBV9,TGTGCCAGCAGCGTAGCGTCGGCCTACAATGAGCAGTTCTTC,CASSVASAYNEQFF
TRBD2,.,TRBJ2-5,TRBV4-1,TGCGCCAGCAGCCAAGATCGGGGGGTGGAAGAGACCCAGTACTTC,CASSQDRGVEETQYF